These 27 T cell receptor beta chains originate from one sample sequenced in a study of patients and donors after allogeneic stem cell transplantation. TCRdb recomputed calls from the RT-PCR reads with MiXCR, one row per CDR3 protein. The data show about a million distinct CDR3 sequences, with over 15% seen just once and 6% held by the top ten. Material: blood, either unsorted or a sorted T cell fraction (not recorded which). The source of these receptors is a human donor who was either an allogeneic HSCT recipient or a stem cell or donor lymphocyte infusion donor (not recorded which). It is not recorded whose cells these are; they may come from a transplant donor.

The sample holds a few counts of this clonotype. The V gene is TRBV24-1, the J gene TRBJ1-5; no clear D gene. CDR3 length: 13 residues. The V end lost 4 bases, the J end lost 4 bases, and 7 bases lay between the germline ends. Germline assignment: CDR1 KGHDR and CDR2 SFDVKD. CDR3 residues: CATSEGLNQPQHF. The CDR3 region has the DNA TGTGCCACCAGTGAGGGATTGAATCAGCCCCAGCATTTT.

This clonotype was seen a few times. The chain uses TRBV20-1 and TRBJ1-1; D is unclear. The CDR3 is made up of 12 amino acids. CDR1 and CDR2 from the germline V gene are DFQATT and SNEGSKA (reference sequence). V was clipped by 0 bases and J by 3 bases, with 5 bases between them. The CDR3 loop is CSARDGYTEAFF. The CDR3 DNA is TGCAGTGCTAGAGATGGGTACACTGAAGCTTTCTTT.

This clonotype has more than one count but fewer than ten. The J gene is TRBJ1-2, the V gene TRBV29-1; tentatively, D is TRBD1 (6 bases). The V and J ends lost 6 bases and 2 bases respectively, with 10 bases between them. Germline V CDR1 and CDR2: SQVTM, ANQGSEA. The CDR3 sequence is 12 residues long. This CDR3 is CSVKGGNYGYTF. CDR3 nucleotide sequence: TGCAGCGTGAAAGGGGGAAACTATGGCTACACCTTC.

This clonotype has only a few counts. The chain has TRBV18 and TRBJ1-4; possibly TRBD1 for D (5 bases). The germline V gene encodes CDR1 KGHSH and CDR2 LQKENI. There are 18 residues in the CDR3. The germline V and J ends were trimmed by 2 bases and 0 bases, with 16 bases remaining between them. The CDR3 nucleotides read TGTGCCAGCTCACCAGTTACAGGAGCCCTTCCAACTAATGAAAAACTGTTTTTT. Protein sequence: CASSPVTGALPTNEKLFF.

This clonotype was counted only a few times. The gene calls are TRBV20-1 and TRBJ2-1, with 9 nucleotides matching TRBD1. Germline V gives CDR1 DFQATT, CDR2 SNEGSKA (reference sequence). V dropped 6 bases and J dropped 8; count of bases not matched to a gene: 17. This CDR3 spans 16 amino acids. In DNA, the CDR3 is TGCAGTGCAACGGGAATTCCGGGACAGGGTTTGGATGAGCAGTTCTTC. Protein: CSATGIPGQGLDEQFF.

This clonotype was counted only a few times. V usage is TRBV6-1 and J usage is TRBJ2-7; tentative D call: TRBD1 (6 bases). The CDR3 contains 14 residues. Germline V gene lookup returns CDR1 MNHNS and CDR2 SASEGT. V was clipped by 7 bases and J by 3 bases, with 16 bases between them. CDR3 coding DNA: TGTGCCAGCACCCTCCAACAGGGCCTCTACGAGCAGTACTTC. Protein product: CASTLQQGLYEQYF.

This clonotype came up a few times. This sequence joins TRBV15 and TRBJ2-1; no clear D. This CDR3 region has 12 residues. V lost 0 bases, J lost 9 bases, and 6 bases lay in between. Germline lookup yields CDR1 LNHNV and CDR2 YYDKDF (reference sequence). The CDR3 DNA sequence: TGTGCCACCAGCAGAGACTTGATTGAGCAGTTCTTC. The encoded protein is CATSRDLIEQFF. The variable domain in full, completed from reference TRBV15 and TRBJ2-1, reads DAMVIQNPRYQVTQFGKPVTLSCSQTLNHNVMYWYQQKSSQAPKLLFHYYDKDFNNEADTPDNFQSRRPNTSFCFLDIRSPGLGDTAMYLCATSRDLIEQFFGPGTRLTVL.

This clonotype came up a few times. The chain couples TRBV12-3 or TRBV12-4 to TRBJ1-5; unclear D gene. Trimming pared 5 bases from V and 5 bases from J, leaving 22 bases between. The CDR3 covers 17 residues. CDR3 in amino acids: CASSGLWVIGKDQPQHF. DNA for the CDR3: TGTGCCAGCAGTGGACTTTGGGTAATCGGGAAGGATCAGCCCCAGCATTTT.

There are a few counts of this clonotype. The chain combines TRBV20-1 with TRBJ1-2; a possible D gene is TRBD1 (6 bases). Germline V lookup: CDR1 DFQATT, CDR2 SNEGSKA (reference sequence). This CDR3 contains 15 residues. Trimming removed 0 bases from V and 8 bases from J, with 19 bases in between. CDR3: CSARDPMRDNKGYTF. The CDR3 region has the DNA TGCAGTGCTAGAGATCCCATGCGGGACAACAAGGGCTACACCTTC.

This chain links TRBV20-1 with TRBJ2-7; D ambiguous. The CDR3 sequence is 15 residues long. The V gene lost 0 bases and the J gene lost 4 bases, with 16 bases spanning the gap. Per germline, CDR1 DFQATT and CDR2 SNEGSKA (reference sequence). CDR3 residues: CSARDSRTVGYEQYF. The CDR3 coding sequence is TGCAGTGCTAGAGATTCCCGGACCGTCGGTTACGAGCAGTACTTC.

This clonotype was counted between two and nine times. The rearrangement uses TRBV20-1 and TRBJ1-2; weak D call: TRBD1 (5 bases). The CDR3 is 13 residues long. Germline CDR1 is DFQATT and CDR2 is SNEGSKA (reference sequence). V lost 3 bases and J 5 bases, leaving 13 bases between the germline ends. DNA for the CDR3: TGCAGTGCTAGGCGAGACGGGGGGTATGGCTACACCTTC. This codes for CSARRDGGYGYTF.

This chain links TRBV20-1 with TRBJ2-7, with 8 positions matching TRBD2. CDR3 length: 15 residues. The V gene end was trimmed by 0 bases and the J gene end by 0 bases; junction bases not matched to a gene: 4. The germline V gene has CDR1 DFQATT and CDR2 SNEGSKA (reference sequence). The DNA of the CDR3 is TGCAGTGCTAGAGATGTGAGCGGGAGCTCCTACGAGCAGTACTTC. It translates to CSARDVSGSSYEQYF.

The chain recombines TRBV25-1 with TRBJ1-4; 7 bases fit TRBD1. The CDR3 spans 14 residues. The germline gives CDR1 MGHDK, CDR2 SYGVNS. V was clipped by 5 bases and J by 8 bases; unmatched bases: 8. CDR3 DNA: TGTGCCAGCAGTATTCGGACAGGTTGGGAAAAACTGTTTTTT. Residues: CASSIRTGWEKLFF.

A few counts support this clonotype. This chain connects TRBV10-3 to TRBJ2-3; 7 nucleotides agree with TRBD2. The CDR3 length is 15 residues. Germline CDR1 reads ENHRY; CDR2 reads SYGVKD. Trimming at V came to 8 bases and at J to 3 bases, leaving 11 bases not matched to a gene. The CDR3 DNA follows: TGTGCCATCGGCGAGGGTCGGGGAGGGACAGATACGCAGTATTTT. This translates into CAIGEGRGGTDTQYF.

The rearrangement joins TRBV6-2 or TRBV6-3 to TRBJ2-5; 9 nucleotides line up with TRBD2. CDR1 and CDR2 (germline): MNHEY, SVGEGT. CDR3 length: 14 amino acids. After removal of 7 bases from V and 2 bases from J, the junction contained 5 bases not matched to a gene. Here the CDR3 reads CASKLTSGQETQYF. The DNA for the CDR3 is TGTGCCAGCAAATTGACTAGCGGACAAGAGACCCAGTACTTC.

In its sample, this clonotype was seen a few times. CDR3 region: CASSYPGRTYEQYF. In DNA, the CDR3 is TGTGCCAGCAGTTATCCGGGACGGACCTACGAGCAGTACTTC. The chain links TRBV11-2 to TRBJ2-7; D is perhaps TRBD1 or TRBD2 (5 bases each). CDR1 and CDR2 (germline): SGHAT, FQNNGV. The length of the CDR3 is 14 residues. Trimming cost V 6 bases and J 2 bases, with 14 bases left between them.

J is TRBJ2-3 and V is TRBV3-1; 9 bases map to TRBD2. The CDR3 is made up of 13 amino acids. J lost 4 bases, V lost 6 bases, and 2 bases had no gene match. Germline V gene sequence: CDR1 LGHDT, CDR2 YNNKEL (reference sequence). The CDR3 sequence: CASRGLASDTQYF. CDR3 coding DNA: TGTGCCAGCAGAGGACTAGCGTCAGATACGCAGTATTTT.

The chain employs TRBV24-1 and TRBJ2-1, with a possible D match to TRBD2 (5 bases). From germline, CDR1 is KGHDR and CDR2 SFDVKD. This CDR3 has 17 residues. V lost 5 bases to trimming and J lost 2 bases, with 18 bases between them. Here the CDR3 DNA reads TGTGCCACCAGTGGGTCAAAGTCTAGCCTTCCCTACAATGAGCAGTTCTTC. Translating it yields CATSGSKSSLPYNEQFF.

The chain combines TRBV3-1 with TRBJ2-5; no clear D gene. This CDR3 region has 14 residues. CDR1 and CDR2 from the germline V gene are LGHDT and YNNKEL (reference sequence). The ends were cut back, 1 base at V and 4 bases at J, with 10 bases in the middle. This chain's CDR3 is CASSQGSGRETQYF. CDR3 DNA: TGTGCCAGCAGCCAAGGTTCGGGCCGAGAGACCCAGTACTTC.

The rearrangement links TRBV7-3 to TRBJ2-1; D gene uncertain. Germline V gives CDR1 SGHTA, CDR2 FQGTGA. CDR3 size: 15 residues. V dropped 0 bases and J dropped 0 bases, with 6 bases sitting between them. The CDR3 sequence: CASSLTSSSYNEQFF. The DNA for the CDR3 is TGTGCCAGCAGCTTAACGTCTAGCTCCTACAATGAGCAGTTCTTC.

J is TRBJ2-1 and V is TRBV20-1, with TRBD2 matching 12 bases. Looked up from germline, CDR1 is DFQATT and CDR2 is SNEGSKA (reference sequence). V lost 4 bases, J lost 5 bases, and 3 bases stayed unmatched. There are 14 residues in the CDR3. The CDR3 sequence: CSATGLAGNNEQFF. The CDR3 region has the DNA TGCAGTGCTACCGGACTAGCGGGGAACAATGAGCAGTTCTTC.

This chain links TRBV20-1 with TRBJ2-5, with D perhaps matching TRBD2 (6 bases). The CDR3 contains 13 residues. Trimming left V 7 bases short and J 5 bases short, with 17 bases between. Germline V gives CDR1 DFQATT, CDR2 SNEGSKA (reference sequence). CDR3 sequence (DNA): TGCAGTGGGGGGGAGATAAGCAGGGAGACCCAGTACTTC. Translation: CSGGEISRETQYF.

This clonotype was counted at least ten times. This chain uses TRBV29-1 with TRBJ2-7; 7 bases match TRBD1. V shed 0 bases and J 7 bases; nucleotides not matched to a gene: 9. The CDR3 sequence is 14 residues long. Per the germline V gene, CDR1 is SQVTM and CDR2 is ANQGSEA. The CDR3 coding sequence is TGCAGCGTTGAAGATCTTGGCAGGGGGAGAGAGCAGTACTTC. Encoded protein: CSVEDLGRGREQYF.

The chain recombines TRBV11-2 with TRBJ2-7; no firm D call. The CDR3 loop spans 18 amino acids. The germline CDR1 and CDR2 sequences are SGHAT and FQNNGV. V lost 2 bases and J lost 2, with 22 bases in between. CDR3 in DNA: TGTGCCAGCAGCTTAATTTTAGGATCCAGCCTAGTAACCTACGAGCAGTACTTC. Translating gives CASSLILGSSLVTYEQYF.

The V and J genes are TRBV7-9 and TRBJ2-7; 8 nucleotides line up with TRBD1. The germline V gene has CDR1 SEHNR and CDR2 FQNEAQ (reference sequence). The trim removed 4 bases at V and 3 bases at J, leaving 8 bases unmatched. The CDR3 contains 15 residues. Written as DNA, the CDR3 is TGTGCCAGCAGCTCAGCGACAGGGGTACACTACGAGCAGTACTTC. Protein sequence: CASSSATGVHYEQYF.

This sequence joins TRBV3-1 and TRBJ2-2, with no clear D. Trimming took off 1 base at V and 5 bases at J, with 11 bases between the two ends. Germline V gene lookup returns CDR1 LGHDT and CDR2 YNNKEL (reference sequence). The CDR3 has 15 residues. The CDR3 nucleotides are TGTGCCAGCAGCCAAGGATTCGTAGTAACCGGGGAGCTGTTTTTT. Its protein product is CASSQGFVVTGELFF.

This clonotype was seen only a few times. The chain recombines TRBV30 with TRBJ1-2; 8 bases are a match to TRBD1. Germline assignment: CDR1 GTSNPN and CDR2 SVGIG (reference sequence). The CDR3 runs 13 residues. V shed 4 bases, J shed 1 base, and the junction held 2 bases outside the gene matches. CDR3: CAWKTGVNYGYTF. The CDR3 DNA reads TGTGCCTGGAAGACAGGGGTTAACTATGGCTACACCTTC.